The 4 T cell receptor beta chains presented below share a single source sample, sequenced in a study of CD8 T cells in ankylosing spondylitis. TCRdb reanalysed the 5' RACE reads using MiXCR and keeps one entry per CDR3 protein. The data contain about 350,000 distinct CDR3 sequences, around 20% of them seen just once; the ten biggest clones take up about 12%. The sequenced material came from blood, either unsorted or a sorted T cell fraction (not recorded which). Source of these receptors: a male donor with ankylosing spondylitis or in good health (not recorded which).

This chain uses TRBV10-2 with TRBJ2-7; possible D gene TRBD1, 5 bases. The CDR3 covers 16 residues. V lost 6 bases and J lost 2, with 20 bases in between. The germline V gene has CDR1 WSHSY and CDR2 SAAADI. The CDR3: CASRDAGAGKAYEQYF. The CDR3 DNA reads TGCGCCAGCAGGGACGCTGGGGCAGGAAAGGCCTACGAGCAGTACTTC.

The J gene is TRBJ2-1, the V gene TRBV11-2; 11 positions agree with TRBD2. The CDR3 covers 14 residues. From germline, CDR1 is SGHAT and CDR2 FQNNGV. Trimming removed 3 bases from V and 8 bases from J; junction bases left unmatched: 3. CDR3 DNA: TGTGCCAGCAGCTTCCTAGCGGGGGGTTATGAGCAGTTCTTC. This encodes CASSFLAGGYEQFF.

This clonotype was counted only a few times. V is TRBV20-1 and J is TRBJ2-7; D remains ambiguous. V was clipped by 0 bases and J by 3 bases, with 12 bases between them. This CDR3 region has 14 residues. Germline V gene sequence: CDR1 DFQATT, CDR2 SNEGSKA (reference sequence). The CDR3 sequence is CSARDPRADYEQYF. The CDR3 DNA reads as TGCAGTGCTAGAGATCCCCGGGCCGACTACGAGCAGTACTTC.

This clonotype was counted many times. This sequence joins TRBV12-3 or TRBV12-4 and TRBJ2-1; 9 bases match TRBD1. V gave up 5 bases and J gave up 4 bases; unmatched junction bases: 6. The CDR3 sequence is 15 residues long. Here the CDR3 DNA reads TGTGCCAGCAGTATAGGACAGGGGTCATACAATGAGCAGTTCTTC. This sequence encodes CASSIGQGSYNEQFF.